A selection of T cell receptor beta chains follows, all from one sample in a study of cytomegalovirus exposure and HLA in healthy donors. Libraries were prepared by immunoSEQ multiplex PCR; TCRdb keeps only in-frame clonotypes and omits some of them. The repertoire holds roughly 180,000 clones, with 9.5% as singletons. Sequenced: PBMCs. The receptors were gathered from a woman younger than 45 in good health and CMV-seropositive. The CDR3 runs from the conserved cysteine through the conserved F or W. The D gene is left open where the match is weak. Clone sizes are given selectively: once, few, many, or a class where the clone is expanded.

j_call,d_call,v_call,clone_size,cdr3_aa,cdr3_nt
TRBJ1-1,.,TRBV6-5,few,CASSSAVRGVTEAFF,TGTGCCAGCAGTTCCGCCGTCAGGGGAGTCACTGAAGCTTTCTTT
TRBJ1-6,TRBD1,TRBV2,.,CASSRQGKNNSPLHF,TGTGCCAGCAGTCGACAGGGGAAAAATAATTCACCCCTCCACTTT
TRBJ2-2,.,TRBV11-2,few,CASSLALTGELFF,TGTGCCAGCAGCTTAGCCCTTACCGGGGAGCTGTTTTTT
TRBJ2-3,.,TRBV14,.,CASSQEHRLGTRQYF,TGTGCCAGCAGCCAAGAACACAGGTTGGGTACGCGGCAGTATTTT
TRBJ2-1,TRBD2,TRBV25-1,.,CASSLVSGIYNEQFF,TGTGCCAGCAGTTTGGTTAGCGGGATTTACAATGAGCAGTTCTTC
TRBJ1-3,.,TRBV5-1,few,CASSLGGAASGNTIYF,TGCGCCAGCAGCTTGGGGGGCGCAGCCTCTGGAAACACCATATATTTT
TRBJ1-6,TRBD1,TRBV4-1,.,CASSLGTANSPLHF,TGCGCCAGCAGCTTAGGGACAGCAAATTCACCCCTCCACTTT
TRBJ2-2,TRBD2,TRBV9,few,CASSVDGRAGELFF,TGTGCCAGCAGCGTAGACGGGAGGGCCGGGGAGCTGTTTTTT
TRBJ2-7,.,TRBV20-1,.,CSDGDSYEQYF,TGCAGCGACGGGGACTCCTACGAGCAGTACTTC
TRBJ1-3,TRBD1,TRBV19,once,CASTSGGLTPSGNTIYF,TGTGCCTCCACGTCAGGGGGACTCACTCCCTCTGGAAACACCATATATTTT
TRBJ1-1,.,TRBV15,few,CATSRGAEAFF,TGTGCCACCAGCCGAGGCGCTGAAGCTTTCTTT
TRBJ1-4,.,TRBV7-9,.,CASRPTGNIEKLFF,TGTGCCAGCAGACCCACAGGGAACATTGAAAAACTGTTTTTT
TRBJ2-7,TRBD2,TRBV5-1,few,CASRGREGGEQYF,TGCGCCAGCCGGGGGCGGGAGGGAGGTGAGCAGTACTTC
TRBJ1-2,.,TRBV10-3,.,CAIKKAFVGYGYTF,TGTGCCATCAAGAAAGCGTTCGTAGGCTATGGCTACACCTTC
TRBJ2-7,.,TRBV5-1,.,CASSFGVGSYEQYF,TGCGCCAGCAGCTTTGGAGTGGGCTCCTACGAGCAGTACTTC
TRBJ1-1,.,TRBV9,.,CASSVSEAALYEAFF,TGTGCCAGCAGCGTATCGGAGGCCGCCCTCTATGAAGCTTTCTTT
TRBJ2-1,TRBD2,TRBV6-1,.,CASSSGTSGNNEQFF,TGTGCCAGCAGTTCCGGGACTAGCGGGAATAATGAGCAGTTCTTC
TRBJ2-5,TRBD2,TRBV2,.,CASTREGLLAETQYF,TGTGCCAGCACGCGGGAGGGCCTTTTAGCGGAGACCCAGTACTTC
TRBJ2-5,TRBD1,TRBV5-4,.,CASSSRTTGEETQYF,TGTGCCAGCAGCTCCCGAACGACAGGGGAAGAGACCCAGTACTTC
TRBJ2-7,TRBD2,TRBV7-9,few,CASSPRRGISFNEQYF,TGTGCCAGCAGCCCCCGGCGGGGGATATCTTTTAACGAGCAGTACTTC
TRBJ2-7,TRBD1,TRBV7-2,.,CASSTRQGPYEQYF,TGTGCCAGCAGCACGCGACAGGGCCCCTACGAGCAGTACTTC
TRBJ2-2,.,TRBV5-1,many,CASSLGARVNTGELFF,TGCGCCAGCAGCTTGGGTGCGCGGGTGAACACCGGGGAGCTGTTTTTT
TRBJ1-2,TRBD1,TRBV7-8,.,CASTSVGSRGQNYGYTF,TGTGCCAGCACCTCAGTGGGTAGCAGGGGGCAGAACTATGGCTACACCTTC
TRBJ1-1,.,TRBV29-1,few,CSAHWGVNTEAFF,TGCAGCGCACATTGGGGAGTGAACACTGAAGCTTTCTTT
TRBJ1-1,.,TRBV6-5,.,CASSLGHVDAEAFF,TGTGCCAGCAGTTTGGGACATGTCGACGCTGAAGCTTTCTTT
TRBJ2-4,.,TRBV27,few,CASSSGPLAKNIQYF,TGTGCCAGCAGTTCTGGGCCCCTAGCCAAAAACATTCAGTACTTC
TRBJ1-1,.,TRBV5-6,.,CASSSRIRDKNTEAFF,TGTGCCAGCAGCTCCCGAATCCGGGACAAGAACACTGAAGCTTTCTTT
TRBJ2-3,.,TRBV5-1,few,CASSLRPGTDTQYF,TGCGCCAGCAGCTTAAGGCCGGGGACAGATACGCAGTATTTT
TRBJ2-2,.,TRBV30,few,CAWSDSSGTGELFF,TGTGCCTGGAGTGATAGCAGTGGCACCGGGGAGCTGTTTTTT
TRBJ2-7,.,TRBV5-6,.,CASISGRDSYEQYF,TGTGCCAGCATTTCAGGGCGAGATTCCTACGAGCAGTACTTC
TRBJ1-3,TRBD1,TRBV11-3,few,CASSPQGGSGNTIYF,TGTGCCAGCAGCCCGCAGGGGGGTTCTGGAAACACCATATATTTT
TRBJ2-3,.,TRBV19,.,CASTPGRAVTDTQYF,TGTGCCAGTACGCCCGGCAGGGCGGTGACAGATACGCAGTATTTT
TRBJ1-1,.,TRBV19,.,CASSMDTGLTEAFF,TGTGCCAGTAGTATGGATACAGGGCTCACTGAAGCTTTCTTT
TRBJ2-7,TRBD2,TRBV2,.,CASRAGLAGDEQYF,TGTGCCAGCAGGGCGGGACTAGCGGGAGACGAGCAGTACTTC
TRBJ1-3,.,TRBV5-1,.,CASSLTTQGSGNTIYF,TGCGCCAGCAGCTTGACGACACAGGGTTCTGGAAACACCATATATTTT
TRBJ1-5,.,TRBV15,.,CATSPRHVGDQPQHF,TGTGCCACCAGCCCCCGACACGTAGGCGATCAGCCCCAGCATTTT
TRBJ1-5,.,TRBV9,.,CASSVDQYQPQHF,TGTGCCAGCAGCGTAGACCAGTATCAGCCCCAGCATTTT
TRBJ2-7,TRBD2,TRBV11-1,.,CASSRTSQGNEQYF,TGTGCCAGCAGCAGGACTAGCCAGGGGAACGAGCAGTACTTC
TRBJ1-1,.,TRBV5-5,.,CASSLRRLSSTEAFF,TGTGCCAGCAGCTTGCGCCGACTGAGTAGCACTGAAGCTTTCTTT
TRBJ1-1,.,TRBV19,.,CASSMGLALSTEAFF,TGTGCCAGTAGTATGGGACTAGCGTTGAGCACTGAAGCTTTCTTT
TRBJ1-1,.,TRBV4-1,.,CASSQVRTRGNTEAFF,TGCGCCAGCAGCCAGGTCAGGACAAGAGGAAACACTGAAGCTTTCTTT
TRBJ2-3,.,TRBV11-2,.,CASSLGRWNSDTQYF,TGTGCCAGCAGCTTAGGGCGGTGGAACTCGGATACGCAGTATTTT
TRBJ2-5,.,TRBV9,.,CASSVGGGAGIQETQYF,TGTGCCAGCAGCGTAGGAGGGGGGGCAGGGATACAAGAGACCCAGTACTTC
TRBJ2-7,.,TRBV19,few,CASRDRSHSYEQYF,TGTGCCAGTAGGGACAGAAGCCATTCCTACGAGCAGTACTTC
TRBJ2-5,TRBD2,TRBV27,few,CASSTRRTSGNQETQYF,TGTGCCAGCAGTACCCGTCGGACTAGCGGGAACCAAGAGACCCAGTACTTC
TRBJ1-1,.,TRBV7-9,.,CASSLGRGNTEAFF,TGTGCCAGCAGCTTGGGCAGGGGGAACACTGAAGCTTTCTTT
TRBJ2-5,.,TRBV7-9,.,CASSPFPGEETQYF,TGTGCCAGCAGCCCTTTCCCAGGGGAAGAGACCCAGTACTTC
TRBJ1-1,.,TRBV10-3,.,CATLSPGGKNTEAFF,TGTGCCACCCTTTCCCCAGGCGGGAAAAACACTGAAGCTTTCTTT
TRBJ2-1,.,TRBV5-1,.,CASWKGSNEQFF,TGCGCCAGCTGGAAAGGGAGCAATGAGCAGTTCTTC
TRBJ1-3,TRBD1,TRBV5-1,.,CASSFSPTGTAGNTIYF,TGCGCCAGCAGCTTTAGTCCTACAGGGACAGCTGGAAACACCATATATTTT
TRBJ2-7,TRBD1,TRBV2,few,CASMRDRAKQYF,TGTGCCAGCATGAGGGACAGGGCAAAGCAGTACTTC
TRBJ1-4,.,TRBV10-1,few,CASSERQGEKLFF,TGCGCCAGCAGTGAGAGGCAGGGTGAAAAACTGTTTTTT
TRBJ2-1,TRBD2,TRBV2,few,CASRRTSGRDEQFF,TGTGCCAGCAGGAGGACTAGCGGGAGAGATGAGCAGTTCTTC
TRBJ2-1,TRBD1,TRBV18,many,CASSVLQGASSYNEQFF,TGTGCCAGCTCAGTACTACAGGGGGCGAGCTCCTACAATGAGCAGTTCTTC
TRBJ2-5,TRBD1,TRBV5-1,many,CASSLLGGGETQYF,TGCGCCAGCAGCTTGTTAGGGGGCGGGGAGACCCAGTACTTC
TRBJ2-3,.,TRBV11-3,.,CASSPKGENTQYF,TGTGCCAGCAGCCCCAAGGGGGAGAATACGCAGTATTTT
TRBJ2-3,TRBD2,TRBV27,few,CASSFSGASTDTQYF,TGTGCCAGCAGTTTCAGCGGGGCTAGCACAGATACGCAGTATTTT
TRBJ1-1,.,TRBV19,.,CASSNLRNTEAFF,TGTGCCAGTAGTAATCTGAGAAACACTGAAGCTTTCTTT
TRBJ2-7,.,TRBV25-1,.,CASSPEGGPSYEQYF,TGTGCCAGCAGCCCGGAGGGCGGGCCTTCCTACGAGCAGTACTTC